The sequence of this T cell receptor beta chain was determined in a study of shared clonotypes between healthy human individuals. This CDR3 is built from 15 residues. CDR1 and CDR2 (germline): ENHRY, SYGVKD. V was trimmed by 0 bases and J by 0 bases, leaving 7 bases between them. With respect to this clone: What it binds is unknown. Other nucleotide sequences from this sample produce the same CDR3.

The repertoire was sequenced with immunoSEQ multiplex PCR; TCRdb's copy has only in-frame clones and lacks some. In the table there are 1.5 million to 2.5 million clones, just under 95% of which are singletons. Positively selected for CCR7, the CD45RO-negative cells used as naive CD8 cells excluded terminally differentiated effector memory CD45RA+ cells. Donors had no recently reported acute infections or vaccinations and were HIV-negative. Study conclusions and caveats: Exclusively blood specimens were collected; tissue repertoires likely differ. Approximately 4.9% of naive CD4 clonotypes were shared across several donors.

The chain uses TRBV10-3 and TRBJ2-3; TRBD1 or TRBD2 may be the D gene (5 bases each). The source is a man younger than 35 in good health. The material sequenced was naive CD8+ T cells sorted from blood. The CDR3 nucleotides are TGTGCCATCAGTGAGTCCGGGGCTAGCACAGATACGCAGTATTTT. Translation gives CAISESGASTDTQYF.